This T cell receptor (beta chain) appears in the sequencing data of a study of T cells in tumors after PD-1 blockade. Only in-frame clones appear in the TCRdb table, and some are missing; sequencing was by immunoSEQ multiplex PCR. Seen here are almost 35,000 clones, around 72% observed once, and the top ten hold around 38%. Germline V gene sequence: CDR1 LNHDA, CDR2 SQIVND (reference sequence). CDR3 size: 13 residues. V was pared by 3 bases and J by 5 bases, with 10 bases between. The receptor was isolated from a human donor with basal cell carcinoma. The material was PBMCs, obtained after anti-PD-1 treatment. The chain recombines TRBV19 with TRBJ1-1; weak D call: TRBD1 (5 bases). This CDR3 reads CASSMQPGTEAFF. CDR3 bases: TGTGCCAGTAGTATGCAGCCAGGGACTGAAGCTTTCTTT.